The 24 T cell receptor beta chains below all came from one sample that was sequenced in a study of shared clonotypes between healthy human individuals. The protocol was immunoSEQ multiplex PCR, while the TCRdb copy is restricted to in-frame clones and leaves out a portion. The data show over a million clones, approximately 96% seen once. The sequencing sample was made of naive CD4+ T cells sorted from blood. Subset in this sample: CD45RA+ positively selected. The receptors stem from a man younger than 40 in good health.

The gene calls are TRBV4-3 and TRBJ2-2; D is perhaps TRBD2 (7 bases). The germline V gene has CDR1 LGHNA and CDR2 YSLEER. Trimming took 1 base from V and 5 from J, leaving 14 bases between them. CDR3 length: 16 amino acids. The CDR3 sequence: CASSQVGGRVTGELFF. The CDR3 DNA follows: TGCGCCAGCAGCCAAGTAGGGGGGAGGGTTACCGGGGAGCTGTTTTTT.

V gene TRBV30 combines with J gene TRBJ1-1; D possibly corresponds to TRBD1 (5 bases). The V gene's germline CDR1 is GTSNPN and CDR2 SVGIG (reference sequence). V was clipped by 1 base and J by 0 bases, with 18 bases between them. The CDR3 is 17 residues long. This CDR3 reads CAWSATRTSPMNTEAFF. CDR3 nucleotide sequence: TGTGCCTGGAGTGCCACAAGGACATCGCCTATGAACACTGAAGCTTTCTTT. Full variable domain (remainder filled in from reference TRBV30 and TRBJ1-1): SQTIHQWPATLVQPVGSPLSLECTVEGTSNPNLYWYRQAAGRGLQLLFYSVGIGQISSEVPQNLSASRPQDRQFILSSKKLLLSDSGFYLCAWSATRTSPMNTEAFFGQGTRLTVV.

The chain uses TRBV7-2 and TRBJ1-5, with D unresolved. Trimming stripped 3 bases from V and 0 bases from J, with 3 bases between. The CDR3 loop spans 13 amino acids. Germline V gives CDR1 SGHTA, CDR2 FQGNSA. CDR3 coding DNA: TGTGCCAGCAGCTTTTTTAGCAATCAGCCCCAGCATTTT. Its protein product is CASSFFSNQPQHF. Full variable domain (missing parts from reference TRBV7-2 and TRBJ1-5): GAGVSQSPSNKVTEKGKDVELRCDPISGHTALYWYRQSLGQGLEFLIYFQGNSAPDKSGLPSDRFSAERTGGSVSTLTIQRTQQEDSAVYLCASSFFSNQPQHFGDGTRLSIL.

The rearrangement uses TRBV7-9 and TRBJ2-1; 10 nucleotides line up with TRBD2. J was trimmed by 4 bases and V by 7 bases; bases with no gene match: 4. This CDR3 has 14 amino acids. Germline V gene data show CDR1 as SEHNR and CDR2 as FQNEAQ (reference sequence). CDR3 sequence: CASNLAGVYNEQFF. In DNA form, the CDR3 reads TGTGCCAGCAATCTAGCGGGAGTTTACAATGAGCAGTTCTTC.

The chain uses TRBV5-1 and TRBJ2-7, with 11 bases fitting TRBD2. The CDR3 has 13 amino acids. V shed 4 bases and J 10 bases; nucleotides not matched to a gene: 7. Per germline, CDR1 SGHRS and CDR2 YFSETQ. Written as DNA, the CDR3 is TGCGCCAGCAGCCGGACTAGCGGGCCGAGCCAGTACTTC. This gives the protein CASSRTSGPSQYF.

A note on this clone: In the same sample, other DNA sequences code for this CDR3. The rearrangement uses TRBV5-1 and TRBJ1-1; possibly TRBD1 for D (5 bases). Germline loops: CDR1 SGHRS, CDR2 YFSETQ. This CDR3 spans 16 amino acids. The V and J ends lost 0 bases and 0 bases respectively, with 12 bases between them. CDR3 sequence reads: CASSLETGGLNTEAFF. In DNA, the CDR3 is TGCGCCAGCAGCTTGGAGACCGGGGGATTGAACACTGAAGCTTTCTTT.

V and J are TRBV6-1 and TRBJ2-7; unclear D gene. Trimming cost V 4 bases and J 1 base, with 14 bases left between them. Germline CDR1 and CDR2: MNHNS and SASEGT. CDR3 length equals 15 residues. CDR3 residues: CASSGVRPRSYEQYF. CDR3 DNA: TGTGCCAGCAGTGGAGTCCGGCCGAGGTCCTACGAGCAGTACTTC.

V is TRBV7-9 and J is TRBJ2-1; D ambiguous. The CDR3 length is 14 residues. The germline gives CDR1 SEHNR, CDR2 FQNEAQ (reference sequence). V lost 0 bases to trimming and J lost 5 bases, with 8 bases between them. The CDR3 protein is CASSLATKNNEQFF. CDR3 bases: TGTGCCAGCAGCTTAGCGACAAAGAACAATGAGCAGTTCTTC.

The J gene is TRBJ1-3, the V gene TRBV4-1, with D unclear. CDR3 length equals 14 residues. V gave up 6 bases and J gave up 0 bases, with 9 bases separating them. Germline V gene lookup returns CDR1 MGHRA and CDR2 YSYEKL. CDR3 nucleotide sequence: TGCGCCAGCAGTTTGTTCCTCTCTGGAAACACCATATATTTT. Translated: CASSLFLSGNTIYF.

The chain uses TRBV14 and TRBJ2-3; D is perhaps TRBD2 (5 bases). The germline V and J ends were trimmed by 1 base and 0 bases, with 8 bases remaining between them. This CDR3 has 15 residues. Germline-derived CDR1 and CDR2 are SGHDN and FVKESK. The CDR3 sequence is CASSQAGMSTDTQYF. CDR3 sequence (DNA): TGTGCCAGCAGCCAAGCGGGGATGAGCACAGATACGCAGTATTTT.

CDR3 in amino acids: CASSYIGAGETQYF. The CDR3 coding sequence is TGTGCCAGTAGCTATATAGGGGCAGGAGAGACCCAGTACTTC. This chain connects TRBV19 to TRBJ2-5, with a possible D match to TRBD1 (5 bases). The germline V gene encodes CDR1 LNHDA and CDR2 SQIVND (reference sequence). Trimming took off 6 bases at V and 4 bases at J, with 15 bases between the two ends. There are 14 residues in the CDR3.

The CDR3 nucleotides read TGTGCCAGCAGCCCTACAGGGGGCGCCCACAATGAGCAGTTCTTC. Its protein product is CASSPTGGAHNEQFF. This chain connects TRBV7-6 to TRBJ2-1, with 9 positions matching TRBD1. Germline V gives CDR1 SGHVS, CDR2 FNYEAQ. With V trimmed by 5 bases and J by 5 bases, 7 bases remained unmatched. The CDR3 extends over 15 amino acids.

The chain links TRBV6-1 to TRBJ2-7; D is perhaps TRBD1 or TRBD2 (5 bases each). The CDR3 covers 14 residues. Per germline, CDR1 MNHNS and CDR2 SASEGT. V lost 6 bases and J lost 3, with 15 bases in between. The CDR3 DNA follows: TGTGCCAGCAGGGAGACAGCGGATGACTACGAGCAGTACTTC. Protein sequence: CASRETADDYEQYF.

V and J are TRBV7-9 and TRBJ2-6; possibly TRBD1 for D (6 bases). V dropped 5 bases and J dropped 0 bases, with 14 bases sitting between them. The germline gives CDR1 SEHNR, CDR2 FQNEAQ (reference sequence). This CDR3 is built from 17 residues. This chain's CDR3 is CASSNPTGSSGANVLTF. The CDR3 region has the DNA TGTGCCAGCAGCAACCCGACAGGCAGCTCTGGGGCCAACGTCCTGACTTTC.

The genes are TRBV7-2 and TRBJ2-3; 9 nucleotides align to TRBD2. Germline assignment: CDR1 SGHTA and CDR2 FQGNSA. There are 16 residues in the CDR3. V was pared by 5 bases and J by 1 base, with 7 bases of the junction left unmatched. The CDR3 protein is CASSIRLAERTDTQYF. The DNA for the CDR3 is TGTGCCAGCAGCATCAGACTAGCGGAGCGCACAGATACGCAGTATTTT.

The CDR3 reads CASSFEGAGAGEQYF. The CDR3 DNA sequence: TGTGCCAGCAGCTTTGAAGGGGCAGGGGCTGGCGAGCAGTACTTC. The chain has TRBV4-2 and TRBJ2-7, with D possibly matching TRBD1 (6 bases). The length of the CDR3 is 15 residues. Germline V gene data show CDR1 as LGHNA and CDR2 as YNFKEQ. Deletions cut 5 bases from V and 6 bases from J, with 20 bases between.

The chain carries TRBV5-5 and TRBJ2-2; TRBD1 agrees at 8 bases. Germline CDR1 reads SGHKS; CDR2 reads YYEKEE (reference sequence). V gave up 6 bases and J gave up 6 bases; unmatched junction bases: 7. This CDR3 spans 14 amino acids. CDR3 bases: TGTGCCAGCACCCGACAGGGGAATGCCGGGGAGCTGTTTTTT. It codes for CASTRQGNAGELFF. Full variable domain (outside the CDR3, taken from reference TRBV5-5 and TRBJ2-2): DAGVTQSPTHLIKTRGQQVTLRCSPISGHKSVSWYQQVLGQGPQFIFQYYEKEERGRGNFPDRFSARQFPNYSSELNVNALLLGDSALYLCASTRQGNAGELFFGEGSRLTVL.

The chain is built from TRBV19 and TRBJ2-7; 10 nucleotides line up with TRBD2. The CDR3 has 14 amino acids. V dropped 5 bases and J dropped 0; count of bases not matched to a gene: 1. Germline V CDR1 and CDR2: LNHDA, SQIVND (reference sequence). The CDR3 is CASSASGSSYEQYF. The CDR3 region has the DNA TGTGCCAGTAGTGCTAGCGGGAGCTCCTACGAGCAGTACTTC.

The chain joins TRBV5-1 to TRBJ2-7; TRBD1 or TRBD2 may be the D gene (5 bases each). Trimming left V 4 bases short and J 2 bases short, with 13 bases between. The CDR3 covers 14 residues. Germline values: CDR1 SGHRS, CDR2 YFSETQ. The DNA for the CDR3 is TGCGCCAGCAGCCATCGGGACGGGACCTACGAGCAGTACTTC. Amino acid sequence: CASSHRDGTYEQYF.

Comments on this clone: The same CDR3 can be traced to other DNA sequences in this sample. The rearrangement uses TRBV28 and TRBJ1-1; D remains unclear. CDR1 is MDHEN and CDR2 is SYDVKM in the germline V gene. Trimming stripped 2 bases from V and 3 bases from J, with 4 bases between. This CDR3 contains 12 residues. DNA for the CDR3: TGTGCCAGCAGTTTAAGATACACTGAAGCTTTCTTT. Residues: CASSLRYTEAFF.

The chain recombines TRBV19 with TRBJ1-4; D is uncertain. There are 16 residues in the CDR3. Trimming removed 2 bases at V and 0 bases at J, with 10 bases between. The germline gives CDR1 LNHDA, CDR2 SQIVND (reference sequence). CDR3 in amino acids: CASSIISTATNEKLFF. The CDR3 DNA sequence: TGTGCCAGTAGTATAATCTCCACAGCAACTAATGAAAAACTGTTTTTT.

The chain has TRBV15 and TRBJ2-3, with D perhaps matching TRBD2 (5 bases). Germline CDR1 is LNHNV and CDR2 is YYDKDF (reference sequence). Trimming pared 1 base from V and 3 bases from J, leaving 14 bases between. This CDR3 is 16 amino acids long. CDR3 protein: CATSRGSGEITDTQYF. The DNA for the CDR3 is TGTGCCACCAGCAGAGGATCCGGGGAAATTACAGATACGCAGTATTTT.

J is TRBJ2-3 and V is TRBV11-2, with D possibly TRBD2 on 5 matching bases. This CDR3 comprises 12 residues. Germline V CDR1 and CDR2: SGHAT, FQNNGV. The V end was cut by 3 bases, the J end by 11 bases, with 12 bases between. CDR3 amino acids: CASSFPRGKQYF. Written as DNA, the CDR3 is TGTGCCAGCAGCTTCCCACGGGGAAAGCAGTATTTT.

The chain couples TRBV27 to TRBJ2-5, with TRBD2 matching 14 bases. Germline CDR1 is MNHEY and CDR2 is SMNVEV (reference sequence). With 4 bases clipped from V and 2 bases from J, the junction kept 9 bases outside the gene matches. The CDR3 has 18 residues. CDR3 sequence: CASSSWTSGRILQETQYF. The CDR3 nucleotides are TGTGCCAGCAGTTCATGGACTAGCGGGAGGATCTTACAAGAGACCCAGTACTTC.